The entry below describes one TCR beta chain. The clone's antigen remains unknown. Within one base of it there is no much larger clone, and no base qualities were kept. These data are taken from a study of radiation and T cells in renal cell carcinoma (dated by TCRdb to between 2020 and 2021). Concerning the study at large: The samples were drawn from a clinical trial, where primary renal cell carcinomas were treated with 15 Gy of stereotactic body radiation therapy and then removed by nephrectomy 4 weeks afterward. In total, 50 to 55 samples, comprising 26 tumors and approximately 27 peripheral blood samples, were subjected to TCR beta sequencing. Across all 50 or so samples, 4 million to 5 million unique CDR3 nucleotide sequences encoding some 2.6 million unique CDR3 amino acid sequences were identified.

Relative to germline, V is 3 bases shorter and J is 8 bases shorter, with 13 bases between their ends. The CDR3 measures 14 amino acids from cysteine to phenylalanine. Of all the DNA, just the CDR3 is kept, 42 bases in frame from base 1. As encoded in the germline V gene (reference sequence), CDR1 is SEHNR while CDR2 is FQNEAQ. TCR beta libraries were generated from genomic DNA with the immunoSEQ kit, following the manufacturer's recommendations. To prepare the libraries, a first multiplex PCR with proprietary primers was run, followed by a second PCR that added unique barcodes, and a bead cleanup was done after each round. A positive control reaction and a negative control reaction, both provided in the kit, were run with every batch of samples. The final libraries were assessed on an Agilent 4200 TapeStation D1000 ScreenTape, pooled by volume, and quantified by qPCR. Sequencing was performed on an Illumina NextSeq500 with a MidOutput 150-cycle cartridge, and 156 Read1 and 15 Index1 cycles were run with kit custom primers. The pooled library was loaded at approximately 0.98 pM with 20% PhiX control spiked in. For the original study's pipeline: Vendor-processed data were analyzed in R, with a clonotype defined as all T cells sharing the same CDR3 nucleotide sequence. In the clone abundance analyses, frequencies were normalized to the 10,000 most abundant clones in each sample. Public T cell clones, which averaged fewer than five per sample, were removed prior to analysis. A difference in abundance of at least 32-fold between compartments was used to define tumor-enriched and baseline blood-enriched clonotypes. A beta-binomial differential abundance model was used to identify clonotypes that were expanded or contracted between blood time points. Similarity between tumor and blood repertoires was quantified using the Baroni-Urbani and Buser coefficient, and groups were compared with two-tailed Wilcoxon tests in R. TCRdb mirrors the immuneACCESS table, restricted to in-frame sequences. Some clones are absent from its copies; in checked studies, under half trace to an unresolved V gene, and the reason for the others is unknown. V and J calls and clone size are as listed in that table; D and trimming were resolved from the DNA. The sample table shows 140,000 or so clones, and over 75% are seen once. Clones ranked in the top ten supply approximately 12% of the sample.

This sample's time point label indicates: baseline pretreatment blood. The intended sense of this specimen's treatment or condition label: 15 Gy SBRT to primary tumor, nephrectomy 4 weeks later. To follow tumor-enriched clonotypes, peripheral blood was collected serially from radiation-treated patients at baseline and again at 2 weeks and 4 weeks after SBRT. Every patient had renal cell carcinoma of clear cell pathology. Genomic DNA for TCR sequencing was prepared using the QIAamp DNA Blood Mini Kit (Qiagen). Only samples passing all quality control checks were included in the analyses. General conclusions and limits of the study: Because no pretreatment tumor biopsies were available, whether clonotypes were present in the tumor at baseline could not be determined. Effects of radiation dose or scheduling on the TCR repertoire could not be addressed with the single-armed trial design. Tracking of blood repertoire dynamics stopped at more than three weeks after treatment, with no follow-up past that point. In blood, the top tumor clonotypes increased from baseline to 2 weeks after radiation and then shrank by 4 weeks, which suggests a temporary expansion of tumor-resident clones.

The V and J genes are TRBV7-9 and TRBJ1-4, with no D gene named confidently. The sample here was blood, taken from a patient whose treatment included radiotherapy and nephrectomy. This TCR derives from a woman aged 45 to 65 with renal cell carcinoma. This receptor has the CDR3 CASSFLRPGEKLFF. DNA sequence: TGTGCCAGCAGCTTTTTAAGACCGGGGGAAAAACTGTTTTTT.